This T cell receptor beta chain was found in a study of T cells expressing NK-cell markers. Looking at the study overall: The sequencing cohort of eight donors included seven HCMV-seropositive individuals and one seronegative individual.

A 5'RACE template switching approach incorporating UMIs was used to make TCR beta cDNA. TCRdb reanalyzed the 5' RACE reads and collapses them to one entry per CDR3 protein, without DNA. Its clone listing holds 350,000 to 450,000 distinct CDR3 sequences. Points on this clonotype: Its antigen is not identified.

The germline V gene encodes CDR1 MDHEN and CDR2 SYDVKM. The CDR3 runs to 14 residues. Overall study results and limits: In several donors, dominant clonotypes made up about 28.3-65% of CD3+CD56-NKG2C+ cells.

The chain has TRBV28 and TRBJ1-6; the D gene TCRdb calls, TRBD1, cannot be checked with no DNA. The receptor was derived from a man aged 18 to 69 in good health. The sequenced sample was blood T cells: a sorted CD56 or NKG2C T cell subset, CD4+ or CD8+ T cells, or bulk PBMC T cells (not recorded which). The CDR3 reads CATPASGANSPLHF.